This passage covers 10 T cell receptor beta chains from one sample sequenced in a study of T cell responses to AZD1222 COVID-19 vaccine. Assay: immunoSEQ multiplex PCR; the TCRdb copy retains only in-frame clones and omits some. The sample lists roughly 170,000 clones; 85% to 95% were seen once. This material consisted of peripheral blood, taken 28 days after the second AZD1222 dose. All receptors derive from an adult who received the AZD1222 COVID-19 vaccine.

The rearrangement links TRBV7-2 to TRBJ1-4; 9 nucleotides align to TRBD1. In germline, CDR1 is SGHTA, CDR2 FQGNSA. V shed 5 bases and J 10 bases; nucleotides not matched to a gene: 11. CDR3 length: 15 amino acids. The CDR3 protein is CASSLGTGRYRKLFF. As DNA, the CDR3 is TGTGCCAGCAGCCTTGGGACAGGGCGCTATCGAAAACTGTTTTTT.

The CDR3 spells CASSPPTGYNSPLHF. In DNA, the CDR3 is TGTGCCAGCAGCCCCCCGACAGGGTACAATTCACCCCTCCACTTT. V is TRBV3-1 (or the pseudogene TRBV3-2) and J is TRBJ1-6; TRBD1 matches 7 bases. The CDR3 contains 15 residues. With V trimmed by 4 bases and J by 7 bases, 7 bases remained unmatched. Germline values: CDR1 LGHDT, CDR2 YNNKEL (reference sequence).

CDR3 sequence reads: CASSSDWREVQETQYF. The CDR3 DNA reads as TGTGCCAGCAGCTCGGATTGGCGGGAGGTCCAAGAGACCCAGTACTTC. The chain joins TRBV7-8 to TRBJ2-5, with 8 positions matching TRBD2. Germline CDR1 and CDR2: SGHVS and FQNEAQ. The trim removed 4 bases at V and 1 base at J, leaving 8 bases unmatched. The CDR3 loop spans 16 amino acids. The full variable domain, rest sourced from reference TRBV7-8 and TRBJ2-5, is GAGVSQSPRYKVAKRGQDVALRCDPISGHVSLFWYQQALGQGPEFLTYFQNEAQLDKSGLPSDRFFAERPEGSVSTLKIQRTQQEDSAVYLCASSSDWREVQETQYFGPGTRLLVL.

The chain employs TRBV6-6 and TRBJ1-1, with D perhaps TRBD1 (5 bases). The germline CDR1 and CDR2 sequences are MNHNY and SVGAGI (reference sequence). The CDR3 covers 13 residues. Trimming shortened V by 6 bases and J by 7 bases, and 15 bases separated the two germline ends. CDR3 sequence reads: CASSQRGAGEAFF. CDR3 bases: TGTGCCAGCAGCCAACGCGGGGCAGGTGAAGCTTTCTTT.

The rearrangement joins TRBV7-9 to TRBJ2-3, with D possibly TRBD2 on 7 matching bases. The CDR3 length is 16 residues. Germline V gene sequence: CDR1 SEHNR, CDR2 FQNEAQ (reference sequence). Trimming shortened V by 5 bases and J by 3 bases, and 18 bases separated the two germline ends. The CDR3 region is CASSRKGGLGTDTQYF. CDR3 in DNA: TGTGCCAGCAGCCGTAAGGGGGGGCTGGGGACAGATACGCAGTATTTT.

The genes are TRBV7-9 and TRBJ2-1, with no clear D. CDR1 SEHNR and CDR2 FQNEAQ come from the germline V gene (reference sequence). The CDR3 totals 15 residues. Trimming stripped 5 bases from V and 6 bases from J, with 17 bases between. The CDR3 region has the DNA TGTGCCAGCAGCCCCCCGGACCCCGGCCGCAATGAGCAGTTCTTC. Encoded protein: CASSPPDPGRNEQFF.

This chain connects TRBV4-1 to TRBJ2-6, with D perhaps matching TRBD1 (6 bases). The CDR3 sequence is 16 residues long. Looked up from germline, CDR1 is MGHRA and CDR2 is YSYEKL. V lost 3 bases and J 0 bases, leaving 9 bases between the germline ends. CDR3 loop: CASSQGALSGANVLTF. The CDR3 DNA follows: TGCGCCAGCAGCCAGGGGGCCCTCTCTGGGGCCAACGTCCTGACTTTC.

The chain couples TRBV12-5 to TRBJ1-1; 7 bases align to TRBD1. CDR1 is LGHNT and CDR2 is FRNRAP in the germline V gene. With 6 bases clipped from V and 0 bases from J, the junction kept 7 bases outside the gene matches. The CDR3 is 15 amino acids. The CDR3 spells CASGSNRGMNTEAFF. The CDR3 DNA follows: TGTGCTAGTGGCTCGAACAGGGGCATGAACACTGAAGCTTTCTTT.

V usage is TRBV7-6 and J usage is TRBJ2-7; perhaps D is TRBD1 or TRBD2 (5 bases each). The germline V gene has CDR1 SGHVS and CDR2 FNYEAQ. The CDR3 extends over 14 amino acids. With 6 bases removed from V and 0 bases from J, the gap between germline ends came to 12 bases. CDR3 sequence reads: CASSSGTNSYEQYF. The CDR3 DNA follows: TGTGCCAGCAGTTCCGGGACGAACTCCTACGAGCAGTACTTC.

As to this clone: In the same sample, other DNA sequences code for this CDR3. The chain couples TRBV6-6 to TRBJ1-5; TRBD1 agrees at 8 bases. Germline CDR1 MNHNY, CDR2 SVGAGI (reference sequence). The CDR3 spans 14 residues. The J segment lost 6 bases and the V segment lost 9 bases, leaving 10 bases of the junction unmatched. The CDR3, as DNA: TGTGCCAGTAGGCCGGACAGGGCAATTCAGCCCCAGCATTTT. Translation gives CASRPDRAIQPQHF.